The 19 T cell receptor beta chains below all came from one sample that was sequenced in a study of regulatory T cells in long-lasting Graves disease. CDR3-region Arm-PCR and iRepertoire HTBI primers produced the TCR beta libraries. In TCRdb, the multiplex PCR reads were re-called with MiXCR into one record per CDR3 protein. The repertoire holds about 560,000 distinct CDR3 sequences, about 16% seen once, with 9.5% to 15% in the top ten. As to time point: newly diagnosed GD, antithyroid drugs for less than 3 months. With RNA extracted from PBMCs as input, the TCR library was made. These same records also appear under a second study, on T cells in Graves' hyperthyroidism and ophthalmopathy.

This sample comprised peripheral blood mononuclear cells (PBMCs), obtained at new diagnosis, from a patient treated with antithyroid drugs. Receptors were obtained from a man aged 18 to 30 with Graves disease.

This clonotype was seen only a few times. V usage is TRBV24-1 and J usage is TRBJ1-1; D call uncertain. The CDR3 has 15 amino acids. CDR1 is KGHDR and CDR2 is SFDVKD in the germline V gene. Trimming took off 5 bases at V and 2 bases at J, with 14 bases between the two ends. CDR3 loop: CATSVLLESNTEAFF. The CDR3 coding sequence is TGTGCCACCAGTGTCTTACTGGAGAGCAACACTGAAGCTTTCTTT.

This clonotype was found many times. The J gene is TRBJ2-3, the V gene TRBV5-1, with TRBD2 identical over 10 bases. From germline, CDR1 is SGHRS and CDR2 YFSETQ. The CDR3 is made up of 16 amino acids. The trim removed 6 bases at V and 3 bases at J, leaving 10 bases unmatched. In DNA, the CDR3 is TGCGCCAGCAAAACCATAGCGGGAGGTTGGACAGATACGCAGTATTTT. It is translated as CASKTIAGGWTDTQYF. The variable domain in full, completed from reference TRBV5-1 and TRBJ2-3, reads KAGVTQTPRYLIKTRGQQVTLSCSPISGHRSVSWYQQTPGQGLQFLFEYFSETQRNKGNFPGRFSGRQFSNSRSEMNVSTLELGDSALYLCASKTIAGGWTDTQYFGPGTRLTVL.

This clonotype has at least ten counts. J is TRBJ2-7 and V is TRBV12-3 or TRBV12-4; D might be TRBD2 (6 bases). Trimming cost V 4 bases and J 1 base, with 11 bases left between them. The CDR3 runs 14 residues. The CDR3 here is CASSSGVGSYEQYF. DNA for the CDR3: TGTGCCAGCAGTTCGGGGGTGGGGTCCTACGAGCAGTACTTC.

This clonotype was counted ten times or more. The CDR3 reads CASGQGPAYEQYF. The CDR3 nucleotides are TGTGCCAGCGGACAGGGGCCGGCCTACGAGCAGTACTTC. The chain is built from TRBV2 and TRBJ2-7; 9 bases line up with TRBD1. CDR3 size: 13 residues. CDR1 and CDR2 (germline): SNHLY, FYNNEI. Trimming took 8 bases from V and 2 from J; bases not matched to a gene: 4.

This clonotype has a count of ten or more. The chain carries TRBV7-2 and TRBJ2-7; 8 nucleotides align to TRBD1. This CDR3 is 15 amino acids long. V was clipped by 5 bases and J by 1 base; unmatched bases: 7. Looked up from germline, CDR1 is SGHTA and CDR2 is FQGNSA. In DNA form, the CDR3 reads TGTGCCAGCAGCGGCAGGGGGCCGAGGTCCTACGAGCAGTACTTC. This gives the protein CASSGRGPRSYEQYF.

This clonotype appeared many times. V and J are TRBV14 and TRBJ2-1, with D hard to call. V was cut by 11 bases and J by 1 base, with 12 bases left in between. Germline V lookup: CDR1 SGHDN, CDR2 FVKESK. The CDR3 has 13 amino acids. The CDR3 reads CAVGRRSYNEQFF. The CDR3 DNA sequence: TGTGCCGTCGGACGGCGGTCCTACAATGAGCAGTTCTTC. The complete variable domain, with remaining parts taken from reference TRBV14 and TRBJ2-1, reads EAGVTQFPSHSVIEKGQTVTLRCDPISGHDNLYWYRRVMGKEIKFLLHFVKESKQDESGMPNNRFLAERTGGTYSTLKVQPAELEDSGVYFCAVGRRSYNEQFFGPGTRLTVL.

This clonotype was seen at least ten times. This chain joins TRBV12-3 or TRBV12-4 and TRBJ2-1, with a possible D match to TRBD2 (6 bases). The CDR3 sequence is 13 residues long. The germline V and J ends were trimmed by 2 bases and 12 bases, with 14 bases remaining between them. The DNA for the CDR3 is TGTGCCAGCAGTTTATTCCCCCCCGGGGGGCAGTTCTTC. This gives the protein CASSLFPPGGQFF.

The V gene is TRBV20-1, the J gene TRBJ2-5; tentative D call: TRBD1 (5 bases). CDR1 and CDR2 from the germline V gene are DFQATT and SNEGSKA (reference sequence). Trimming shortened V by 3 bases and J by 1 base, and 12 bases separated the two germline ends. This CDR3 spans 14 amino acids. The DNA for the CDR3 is TGCAGTGCTAGTTCCAGGGCCGTCCAAGAGACCCAGTACTTC. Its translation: CSASSRAVQETQYF.

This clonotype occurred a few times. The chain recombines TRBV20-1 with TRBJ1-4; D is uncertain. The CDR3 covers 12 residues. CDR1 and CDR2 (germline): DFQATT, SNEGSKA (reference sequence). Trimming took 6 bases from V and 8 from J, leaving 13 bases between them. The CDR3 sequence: CSAPQLGEKLFF. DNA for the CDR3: TGCAGTGCCCCCCAGTTGGGGGAAAAACTGTTTTTT.

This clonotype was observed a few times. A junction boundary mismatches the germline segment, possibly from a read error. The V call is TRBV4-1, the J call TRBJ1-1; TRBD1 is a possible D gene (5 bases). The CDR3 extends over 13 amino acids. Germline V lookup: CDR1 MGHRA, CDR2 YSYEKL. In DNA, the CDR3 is TGTGCCAGCAGCCGGCGGCGGGGGTCTGAAGCTTTCTTT. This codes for CASSRRRGSEAFF.

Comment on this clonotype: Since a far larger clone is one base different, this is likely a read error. The CDR3 loop reads CASSSGLADGNSYEQYF. In nucleotides, the CDR3 is TGTGCCAGCAGCTCCGGACTAGCGGACGGCAACTCCTACGAGCAGTACTTC. The genes are TRBV6-2 or TRBV6-3 and TRBJ2-7, with 10 bases lining up with TRBD2. Germline V gives CDR1 MNHEY, CDR2 SVGEGT. This CDR3 has 17 residues. The V segment lost 6 bases and the J segment 0 bases; nucleotides outside the gene matches: 11.

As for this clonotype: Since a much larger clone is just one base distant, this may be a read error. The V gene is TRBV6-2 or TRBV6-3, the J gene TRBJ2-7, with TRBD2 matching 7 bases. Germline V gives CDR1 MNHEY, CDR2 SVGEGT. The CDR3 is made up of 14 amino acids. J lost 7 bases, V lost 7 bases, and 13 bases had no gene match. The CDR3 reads CASNLVAGGNEQYF. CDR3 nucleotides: TGTGCCAGCAATCTCGTAGCGGGTGGCAATGAGCAGTACTTC.

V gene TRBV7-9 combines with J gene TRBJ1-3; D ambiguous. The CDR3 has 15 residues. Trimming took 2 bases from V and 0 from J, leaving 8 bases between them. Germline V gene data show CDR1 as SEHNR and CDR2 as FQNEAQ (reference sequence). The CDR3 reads CASSLMASSGNTIYF. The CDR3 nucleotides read TGTGCCAGCAGCTTAATGGCGAGCTCTGGAAACACCATATATTTT.

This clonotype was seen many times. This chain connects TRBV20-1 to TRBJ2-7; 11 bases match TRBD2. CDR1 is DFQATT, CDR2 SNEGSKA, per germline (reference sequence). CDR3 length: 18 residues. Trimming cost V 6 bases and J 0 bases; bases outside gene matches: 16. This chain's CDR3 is CSAYGGASGRTDSYEQYF. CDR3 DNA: TGCAGTGCCTATGGTGGGGCTAGCGGGAGGACAGACTCCTACGAGCAGTACTTC.

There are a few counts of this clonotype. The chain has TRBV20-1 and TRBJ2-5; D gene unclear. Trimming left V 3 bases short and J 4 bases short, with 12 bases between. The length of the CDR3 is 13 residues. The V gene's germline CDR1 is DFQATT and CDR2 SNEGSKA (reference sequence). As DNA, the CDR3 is TGCAGTGCTAGTTCGGGTCTTACAGAGACCCAGTACTTC. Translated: CSASSGLTETQYF.

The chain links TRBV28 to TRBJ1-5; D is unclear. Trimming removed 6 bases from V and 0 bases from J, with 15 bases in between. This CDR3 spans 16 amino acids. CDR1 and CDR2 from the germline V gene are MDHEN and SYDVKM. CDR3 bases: TGTGCCAGCAGCCCACTACGAGGGAATAGCAATCAGCCCCAGCATTTT. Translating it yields CASSPLRGNSNQPQHF. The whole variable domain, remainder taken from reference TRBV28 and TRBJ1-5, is DVKVTQSSRYLVKRTGEKVFLECVQDMDHENMFWYRQDPGLGLRLIYFSYDVKMKEKGDIPEGYSVSREKKERFSLILESASTNQTSMYLCASSPLRGNSNQPQHFGDGTRLSIL.

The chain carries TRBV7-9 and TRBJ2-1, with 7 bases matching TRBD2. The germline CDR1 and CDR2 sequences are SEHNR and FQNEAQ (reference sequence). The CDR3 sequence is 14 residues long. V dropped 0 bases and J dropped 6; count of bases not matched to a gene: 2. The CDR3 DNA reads TGTGCCAGCAGCTTAGCGGGAGGGGTCAATGAGCAGTTCTTC. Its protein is CASSLAGGVNEQFF.

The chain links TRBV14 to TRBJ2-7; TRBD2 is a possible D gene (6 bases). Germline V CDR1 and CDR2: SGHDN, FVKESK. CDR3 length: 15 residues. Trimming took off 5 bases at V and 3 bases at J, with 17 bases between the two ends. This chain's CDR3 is CASSSSREPFYEQYF. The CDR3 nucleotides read TGTGCCAGCAGCTCAAGCCGGGAGCCCTTCTACGAGCAGTACTTC.

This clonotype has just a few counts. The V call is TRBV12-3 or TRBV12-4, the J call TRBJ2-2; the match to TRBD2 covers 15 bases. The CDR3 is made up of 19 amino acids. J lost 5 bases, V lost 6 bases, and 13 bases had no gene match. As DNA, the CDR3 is TGTGCCAGCAGAGGAGCGGGACTAGCGGGAGGCCCGTTGACCGGGGAGCTGTTTTTT. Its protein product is CASRGAGLAGGPLTGELFF.